This T cell receptor (beta chain) was captured by sequencing in a study of blood T cell repertoires in COVID-19. The V end was cut by 5 bases, the J end by 4 bases, with 11 bases between. The V gene's germline CDR1 is SEHNR and CDR2 FQNEAQ (reference sequence). The CDR3 extends over 13 amino acids. This clone was recorded only once. Using immunoSEQ multiplex PCR, the repertoire was profiled, and TCRdb retains in-frame clones only, with some absent. The repertoire includes roughly 150,000 clones, about 86% of them detected once, and approximately 18% sits in the top ten. This receptor was identified in a woman between 70 and 85 years old who had recovered from COVID-19. Sequencing used peripheral blood. The chain uses TRBV7-9 and TRBJ1-1; possible D gene TRBD1, 6 bases. The CDR3 protein is CASSPTQGTEAFF. The DNA of the CDR3 is TGTGCCAGCAGCCCGACACAGGGCACTGAAGCTTTCTTT.